Listed below are T cell receptor beta chains from one sample, sequenced in a study of blood T cell repertoires in COVID-19. Profiled with immunoSEQ multiplex PCR; TCRdb holds only in-frame clones, not every one. The sample contains 250,000 or so clones, more than 75% of which appear only once. The sample consisted of peripheral blood. The receptors were gathered from a man aged 80 or over with acute or convalescent COVID-19. Each CDR3 is given with its conserved first and last residue. The D gene is left open where the match is weak. Size tells how often a clone was seen (once, few, many) or the class of an expanded clone, and some rows leave it out.

clone_size: few
v_call: TRBV2
d_call: TRBD1
j_call: TRBJ1-1
cdr3_aa: CASSEAIQGATEAFF
cdr3_nt: TGTGCCAGCAGTGAAGCAATACAGGGGGCCACTGAAGCTTTCTTT

clone_size: .
v_call: TRBV5-1
d_call: TRBD2
j_call: TRBJ2-3
cdr3_aa: CASDSGGAPDTQYF
cdr3_nt: TGCGCCAGCGATAGCGGGGGGGCCCCAGATACGCAGTATTTT

clone_size: .
v_call: TRBV5-6
d_call: .
j_call: TRBJ2-3
cdr3_aa: CASSGVEGGPLIDTQYF
cdr3_nt: TGTGCCAGCAGTGGGGTGGAAGGGGGTCCTTTGATAGATACGCAGTATTTT

clone_size: .
v_call: TRBV7-9
d_call: TRBD1
j_call: TRBJ1-1
cdr3_aa: CASSTDRAEGVITWAFF
cdr3_nt: TGTGCCAGCAGCACGGACAGGGCCGAAGGAGTGATAACATGGGCTTTCTTT

clone_size: .
v_call: TRBV19
d_call: TRBD1
j_call: TRBJ2-7
cdr3_aa: CASSMTGAYEQYF
cdr3_nt: TGTGCCAGTAGTATGACAGGGGCCTACGAGCAGTACTTC

clone_size: once
v_call: TRBV18
d_call: .
j_call: TRBJ1-1
cdr3_aa: CASSPPRGAMNTEAFF
cdr3_nt: TGTGCCAGCTCACCACCGCGTGGGGCCATGAACACTGAAGCTTTCTTT

clone_size: .
v_call: TRBV5-1
d_call: TRBD1
j_call: TRBJ1-6
cdr3_aa: CASSLGDRGNSPLHF
cdr3_nt: TGCGCCAGCAGCTTAGGAGACAGGGGGAATTCACCCCTCCACTTT

clone_size: .
v_call: TRBV9
d_call: TRBD2
j_call: TRBJ2-1
cdr3_aa: CASSDPGGTSYNEQFF
cdr3_nt: TGTGCCAGCAGCGACCCGGGGGGGACTTCCTACAATGAGCAGTTCTTC

clone_size: .
v_call: TRBV6-5
d_call: TRBD1
j_call: TRBJ1-1
cdr3_aa: CASIGQGNTEAFF
cdr3_nt: TGTGCCAGCATCGGACAGGGGAACACTGAAGCTTTCTTT

clone_size: once
v_call: TRBV18
d_call: TRBD1
j_call: TRBJ1-1
cdr3_aa: CASSPRVTGGGGGTEAFF
cdr3_nt: TGTGCCAGCTCACCCCGTGTGACAGGGGGCGGCGGCGGCACTGAAGCTTTCTTT

clone_size: .
v_call: TRBV7-2
d_call: .
j_call: TRBJ1-3
cdr3_aa: CASSSQGTSSGNTIYF
cdr3_nt: TGTGCCAGCAGCTCCCAAGGGACAAGCTCTGGAAACACCATATATTTT